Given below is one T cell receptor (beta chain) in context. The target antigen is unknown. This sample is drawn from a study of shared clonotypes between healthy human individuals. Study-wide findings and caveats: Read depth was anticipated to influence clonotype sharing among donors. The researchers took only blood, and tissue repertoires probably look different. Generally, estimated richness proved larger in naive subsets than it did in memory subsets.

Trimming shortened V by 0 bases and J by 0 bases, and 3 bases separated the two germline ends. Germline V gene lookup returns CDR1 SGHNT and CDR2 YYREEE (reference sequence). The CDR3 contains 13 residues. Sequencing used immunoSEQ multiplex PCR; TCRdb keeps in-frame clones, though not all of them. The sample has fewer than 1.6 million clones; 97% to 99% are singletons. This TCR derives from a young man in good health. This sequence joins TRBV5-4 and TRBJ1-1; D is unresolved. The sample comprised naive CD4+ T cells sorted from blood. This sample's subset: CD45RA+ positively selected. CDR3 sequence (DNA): TGTGCCAGCAGCTTGGAAGTGAACACTGAAGCTTTCTTT. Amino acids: CASSLEVNTEAFF. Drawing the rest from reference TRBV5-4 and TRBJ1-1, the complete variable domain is ETGVTQSPTHLIKTRGQQVTLRCSSQSGHNTVSWYQQALGQGPQFIFQYYREEENGRGNFPPRFSGLQFPNYSSELNVNALELDDSALYLCASSLEVNTEAFFGQGTRLTVV.